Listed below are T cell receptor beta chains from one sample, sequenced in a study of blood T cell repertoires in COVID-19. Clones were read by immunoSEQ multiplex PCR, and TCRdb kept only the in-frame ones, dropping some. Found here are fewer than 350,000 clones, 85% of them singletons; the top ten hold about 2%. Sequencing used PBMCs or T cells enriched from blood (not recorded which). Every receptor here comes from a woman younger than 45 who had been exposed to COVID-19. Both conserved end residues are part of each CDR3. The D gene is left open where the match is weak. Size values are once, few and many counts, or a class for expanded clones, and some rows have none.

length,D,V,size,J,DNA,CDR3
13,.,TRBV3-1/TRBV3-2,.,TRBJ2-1,TGTGCCAGCAGCGTCTACCTCCTCAATGAGCAGTTCTTC,CASSVYLLNEQFF
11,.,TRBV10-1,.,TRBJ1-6,TGCGCCAGCACCGGTAATTCACCCCTCCACTTT,CASTGNSPLHF
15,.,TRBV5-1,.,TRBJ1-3,TGCGCCAGCAGCTTGGCCAGGGGTTATGGAAACACCATATATTTT,CASSLARGYGNTIYF
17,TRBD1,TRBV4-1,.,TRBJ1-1,TGCGCCAGCAGCCACCTAAGAGGACAGGGGGAGACGCCTGAAGCTTTCTTT,CASSHLRGQGETPEAFF
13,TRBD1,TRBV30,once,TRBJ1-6,TGTGCCTGGGGTCAAGGGGGCGAATCACCCCTCCACTTT,CAWGQGGESPLHF
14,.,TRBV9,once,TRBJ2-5,TGTGCCAGCAGCTCCCACGGTGGGGCAGAGACCCAGTACTTC,CASSSHGGAETQYF
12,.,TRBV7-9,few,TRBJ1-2,TGTGCCAGCAGCTTAGCTGTCCAGGTTTTGACCTTC,CASSLAVQVLTF
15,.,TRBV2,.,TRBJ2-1,TGTGCCAGCAGTGAACTCGCGGGGCTGGGGGATGAGCAGTTCTTC,CASSELAGLGDEQFF
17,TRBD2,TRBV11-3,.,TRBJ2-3,TGTGCCAGCAGCCGAACTAGCGGGAGGGCTACCGCAGATACGCAGTATTTT,CASSRTSGRATADTQYF
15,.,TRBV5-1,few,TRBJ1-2,TGCGCCAGCAGTGGCAGGGAAGGAACTAAGGATGGCTACACCTTC,CASSGREGTKDGYTF
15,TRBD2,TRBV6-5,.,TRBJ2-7,TGTGCCAGCAGTTACTCTTCCGGGGGGTCCTACGAGCAGTACTTC,CASSYSSGGSYEQYF
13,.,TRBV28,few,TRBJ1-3,TGTGCCAGCAGTGGGGGGACGGAAAACACCATATATTTT,CASSGGTENTIYF
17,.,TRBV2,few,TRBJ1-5,TGTGCCAGCAGTGTCATCACTACAGGCTCTAAGGGTCTGCCCCAGCATTTT,CASSVITTGSKGLPQHF
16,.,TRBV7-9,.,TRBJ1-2,TGTGCCAGCAGCTTATCTTTTGGAGCTACTAACTATGGCTACACCTTC,CASSLSFGATNYGYTF
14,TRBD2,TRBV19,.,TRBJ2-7,TGTGCCAGTAGTGCTAGCGGACAAGCCCCCGAGCAGTACTTC,CASSASGQAPEQYF
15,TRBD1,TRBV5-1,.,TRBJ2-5,TGCGCCAGCAGCCTGACAGGGGCCCTCCAAGAGACCCAGTACTTC,CASSLTGALQETQYF
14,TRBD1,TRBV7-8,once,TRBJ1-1,TGTGCCAGCAGCCGGGGACAGCGGAACACTGAAGCTTTCTTT,CASSRGQRNTEAFF
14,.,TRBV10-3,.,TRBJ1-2,TGTGCCATCAGTGAGGGACAGAAGGCGAGTGGCTACACCTTC,CAISEGQKASGYTF
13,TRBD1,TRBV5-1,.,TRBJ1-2,TGCGCCAGCAGCTCGCTACAGGGGGGCGGCTACACCTTC,CASSSLQGGGYTF
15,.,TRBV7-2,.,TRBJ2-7,TGTGCCAGCAGCTCCGCCCTGGGACTTCTCTACGAGCAGTACTTC,CASSSALGLLYEQYF
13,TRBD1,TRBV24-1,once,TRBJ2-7,TGTGCCACCAGTGATTGGACAGGGGACGAGCAGTACTTC,CATSDWTGDEQYF
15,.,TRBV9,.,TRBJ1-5,TGTGCCAGCAGTGAGGTGCCATATAGCAATCAGCCCCAGCATTTT,CASSEVPYSNQPQHF
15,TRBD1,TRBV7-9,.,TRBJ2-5,TGTGCCAGCAGGTTTAACCCGGGACAGGGGGCGACCCAGTACTTC,CASRFNPGQGATQYF
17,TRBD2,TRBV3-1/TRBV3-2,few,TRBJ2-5,TGTGCCAGCAGCCAAGATTCTAAGCGGGGGCCCGAAGGGACCCAGTACTTC,CASSQDSKRGPEGTQYF
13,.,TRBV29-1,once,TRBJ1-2,TGCAGCGTTGAGGACAGCCTTAACTATGGCTACACCTTC,CSVEDSLNYGYTF
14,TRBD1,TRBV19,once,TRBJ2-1,TGTGCCACCTCGGGGACAGGGGACTACAATGAGCAGTTCTTC,CATSGTGDYNEQFF
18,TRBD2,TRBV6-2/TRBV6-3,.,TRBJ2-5,TGTGCCAGCAGTTACTCTCTAGCGGGAGGGCCTCAGCAAGAGACCCAGTACTTC,CASSYSLAGGPQQETQYF
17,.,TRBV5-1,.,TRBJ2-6,TGCGCCAGCAGCGACACGGACAGACCCTCTGGGGCCAACGTCCTGACTTTC,CASSDTDRPSGANVLTF
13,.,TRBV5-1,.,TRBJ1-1,TGCGCCAGCAGCTTGATTCCGGACACTGAAGCTTTCTTT,CASSLIPDTEAFF
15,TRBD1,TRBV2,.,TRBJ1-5,TGTGCCAGCAGTCTCGAGGGACAGCTCAATCAGCCCCAGCATTTT,CASSLEGQLNQPQHF
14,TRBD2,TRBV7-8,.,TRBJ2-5,TGTGCCAGCAGCTTTGGGACTATCAAAGAGACCCAGTACTTC,CASSFGTIKETQYF
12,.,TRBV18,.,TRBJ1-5,TGTGCCAGCTCACCAGAGAATCAGCCCCAGCATTTT,CASSPENQPQHF
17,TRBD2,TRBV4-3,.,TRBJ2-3,TGCGCCAGCAGCCAAACGGGAGCGGGGGGGCCCACAGATACGCAGTATTTT,CASSQTGAGGPTDTQYF
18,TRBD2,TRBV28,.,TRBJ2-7,TGTGCCAGCAGTTTAATCCCGCCTAGCGGGGGGACAAGATACGAGCAGTACTTC,CASSLIPPSGGTRYEQYF
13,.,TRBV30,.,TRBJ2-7,TGTGCCTTGGAGGGACCTCCATCATACGAGCAGTACTTC,CALEGPPSYEQYF
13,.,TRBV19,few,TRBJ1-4,TGTGCCAGTGAGGGAATAGGTGGTGAAAAACTGTTTTTT,CASEGIGGEKLFF
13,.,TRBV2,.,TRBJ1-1,TGTGCCAGCAGTGTTGGGGGGATCACTGAAGCTTTCTTT,CASSVGGITEAFF
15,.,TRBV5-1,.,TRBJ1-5,TGCGCCAGCAGCCACCGGACTCTAAAAGATCAGCCCCAGCATTTT,CASSHRTLKDQPQHF
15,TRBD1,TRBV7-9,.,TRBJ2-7,TGTGCCAGCAGCTGGACCGGGACAGGCACCTACGAGCAGTACTTC,CASSWTGTGTYEQYF
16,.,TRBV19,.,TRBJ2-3,TGTGCCAGTAGAATGGGGAGCACGAGAGACACAGATACGCAGTATTTT,CASRMGSTRDTDTQYF
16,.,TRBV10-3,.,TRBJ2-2,TGTGCGATCGACAGGGGAGGGGCACATAACACCGGGGAGCTGTTTTTT,CAIDRGGAHNTGELFF
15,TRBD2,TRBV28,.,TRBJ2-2,TGTGCCACCCAGCTACTAGCGGGTGGCACCGGGGAGCTGTTTTTT,CATQLLAGGTGELFF
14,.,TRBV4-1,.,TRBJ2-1,TGCGCCAGCAGCCAAAGGACAGTTAGCAATGAGCAGTTCTTC,CASSQRTVSNEQFF
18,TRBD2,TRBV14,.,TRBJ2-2,TGTGCCAGCAGCCAAGACCCCCTTAGCGGGACCAACACCGGGGAGCTGTTTTTT,CASSQDPLSGTNTGELFF
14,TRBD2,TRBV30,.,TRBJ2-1,TGTGCCTGGAGTGGTAGCGGGGGGGCCGATGAGCAGTTCTTC,CAWSGSGGADEQFF
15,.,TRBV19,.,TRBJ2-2,TGTGCCAGTAGTATTGTATATCCGAACACCGGGGAGCTGTTTTTT,CASSIVYPNTGELFF
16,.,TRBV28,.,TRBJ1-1,TGTGCCAGCAGTCTCCTAGTGCTCTTAAAGGACACTGAAGCTTTCTTT,CASSLLVLLKDTEAFF
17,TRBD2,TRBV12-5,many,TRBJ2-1,TGTGCTAGTGGTTTGGTCATAAGCGGGAGGGGCCCAAATGAGCAGTTCTTC,CASGLVISGRGPNEQFF